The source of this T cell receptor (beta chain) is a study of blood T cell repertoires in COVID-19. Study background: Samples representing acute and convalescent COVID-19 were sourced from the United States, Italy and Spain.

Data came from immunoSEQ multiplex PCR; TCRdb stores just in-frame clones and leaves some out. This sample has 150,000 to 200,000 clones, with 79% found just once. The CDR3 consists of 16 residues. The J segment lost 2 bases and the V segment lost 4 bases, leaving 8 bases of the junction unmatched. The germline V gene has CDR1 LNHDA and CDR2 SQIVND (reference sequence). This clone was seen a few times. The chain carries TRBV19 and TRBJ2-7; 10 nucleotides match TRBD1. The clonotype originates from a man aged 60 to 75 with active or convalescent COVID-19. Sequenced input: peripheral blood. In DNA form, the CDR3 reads TGTGCCAGTAGTACTACCGGGACAGGGGTTACCTACGAGCAGTACTTC. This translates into CASSTTGTGVTYEQYF.